This is a list of T cell receptor beta chains from one sample in a study of T cell clusters in autoimmune cytopenias. One entry per CDR3 protein, without DNA, is what TCRdb gives after re-calling the multiplex PCR reads. This sample's table has about 3,900 distinct CDR3 sequences. Sequencing was performed on peripheral blood. The receptors stem from a human donor with an autoimmune cytopenia or autoimmune hepatitis (not recorded which). Both conserved end residues are part of each CDR3. A row's size may be missing; if present it is once, few, many or a size class.

TRBV5-4	medium-sized	TRBJ2-3	CASSLKLAGGLDTQYF
TRBV20-1	.	TRBJ1-6	CSAKTGVGDNSPLHF
TRBV19	medium-sized	TRBJ1-5	CASSETGGRNQPQHF
TRBV6-1	medium-sized	TRBJ1-5	CASSGRQHSNQPQHF
TRBV6-5	medium-sized	TRBJ2-1	CASSYSGTALGINEQFF
TRBV18	medium-sized	TRBJ1-5	CASSARQGGNQPQHF
TRBV30	medium-sized	TRBJ1-1	CAWSVTFEATEAFF
TRBV20-1	.	TRBJ2-3	CSASTGADTDTQYF
TRBV29-1	large	TRBJ2-3	CSVGWGTDTQYF
TRBV5-1	.	TRBJ2-3	CASSFWGGADTQYF
TRBV6-5	medium-sized	TRBJ2-7	CASSEGGYADEQYF
TRBV27	.	TRBJ2-1	CASSTGTTITKFF
TRBV6-5	medium-sized	TRBJ1-1	CASRPTGLNTEAFF
TRBV4-3	.	TRBJ2-5	CASSQGHVTGETQYF
TRBV10-3	.	TRBJ2-3	CAITELGAGGTDTQYF
TRBV7-2	medium-sized	TRBJ2-2	CASSSASGGNTGELFF
TRBV6-2/TRBV6-3	medium-sized	TRBJ2-2	CASSSGGPETGELFF
TRBV27	.	TRBJ2-7	CASSLRSSGSSYEQYF
TRBV19	medium-sized	TRBJ1-2	CASRTGEYGYTF
TRBV12-3/TRBV12-4	medium-sized	TRBJ2-3	CASSFGQSEGATQYF
TRBV6-2/TRBV6-3	.	TRBJ2-5	CASSAGKETQYF
TRBV5-4	medium-sized	TRBJ1-6	CASSWDRRDSPLHF
TRBV20-1	.	TRBJ2-5	CSARPPRLGGTQYF
TRBV5-6	.	TRBJ1-4	CASSLLRQIGSNNEKLFF
TRBV19	medium-sized	TRBJ2-3	CASSMVGGLSTDTQYF
TRBV6-5	medium-sized	TRBJ2-3	CASSDSSGGGTDTQYF
TRBV6-2/TRBV6-3	medium-sized	TRBJ1-5	CASRLDANQPQHF
TRBV4-2	large	TRBJ2-1	CASSQGGGYNEQFF
TRBV20-1	.	TRBJ2-1	CSARDTSGVYNEQFF
TRBV6-5	medium-sized	TRBJ2-3	CASSWDRGRGDTQYF
TRBV6-5	.	TRBJ1-5	CASSDTRGSNQPQHF
TRBV6-6	.	TRBJ1-6	CASSPSGGSKNSPLHF
TRBV30	.	TRBJ2-3	CAWGTSGSRVPTQYF
TRBV6-1	medium-sized	TRBJ1-1	CASLSRQGEAFF
TRBV30	.	TRBJ1-6	CAWSIGTGGFSPLHF
TRBV5-4	medium-sized	TRBJ2-7	CASSSGTGDYEQYF
TRBV12-3/TRBV12-4	medium-sized	TRBJ2-1	CASTPLAEGYNEQFF
TRBV5-5	.	TRBJ2-7	CASSLGSGGQYF
TRBV30	.	TRBJ2-7	CAWRGGLAGKRGVYYEQYF
TRBV5-4	.	TRBJ2-3	CASSTGRLAGSTDTQYF
TRBV19	medium-sized	TRBJ2-2	CASRRDNTGELFF
TRBV5-6	.	TRBJ1-5	CASSRSFTGNGQPQHF
TRBV27	.	TRBJ2-3	CASRWRGASTDTQYF
TRBV6-5	medium-sized	TRBJ1-1	CASSTDPWANTEAFF
TRBV30	medium-sized	TRBJ2-6	CALFRDRVTGANVLTF
TRBV10-3	medium-sized	TRBJ1-2	CAISEQGWGGYTF
TRBV5-6	.	TRBJ1-2	CASSLAAGGGYTF
TRBV30	medium-sized	TRBJ2-1	CAWSVQGGESQFF
TRBV19	medium-sized	TRBJ2-5	CASSVRGKQETQYF
TRBV27	.	TRBJ2-5	CASSRSGNRETQYF
TRBV6-5	medium-sized	TRBJ2-7	CATTAGGSSYEQYF
TRBV19	.	TRBJ1-1	CASTVTAMNTEAFF
TRBV29-1	medium-sized	TRBJ2-3	CSVETGFYTQYF